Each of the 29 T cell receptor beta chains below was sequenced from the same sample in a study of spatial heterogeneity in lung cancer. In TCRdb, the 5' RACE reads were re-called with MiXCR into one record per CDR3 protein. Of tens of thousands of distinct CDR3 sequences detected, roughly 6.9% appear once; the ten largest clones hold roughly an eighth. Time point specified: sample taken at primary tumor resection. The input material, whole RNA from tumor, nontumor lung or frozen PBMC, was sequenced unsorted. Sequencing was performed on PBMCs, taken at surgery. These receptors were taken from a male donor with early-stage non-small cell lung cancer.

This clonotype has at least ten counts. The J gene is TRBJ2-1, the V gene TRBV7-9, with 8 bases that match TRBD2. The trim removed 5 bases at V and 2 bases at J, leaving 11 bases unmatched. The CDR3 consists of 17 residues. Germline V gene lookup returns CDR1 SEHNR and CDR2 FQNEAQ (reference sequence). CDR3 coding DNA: TGTGCCAGCAGCCCCCTGGCTAGCGGGTTTACCTACAATGAGCAGTTCTTC. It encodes CASSPLASGFTYNEQFF. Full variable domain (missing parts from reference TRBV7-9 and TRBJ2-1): DTGVSQNPRHKITKRGQNVTFRCDPISEHNRLYWYRQTLGQGPEFLTYFQNEAQLEKSRLLSDRFSAERPKGSFSTLEIQRTEQGDSAMYLCASSPLASGFTYNEQFFGPGTRLTVL.

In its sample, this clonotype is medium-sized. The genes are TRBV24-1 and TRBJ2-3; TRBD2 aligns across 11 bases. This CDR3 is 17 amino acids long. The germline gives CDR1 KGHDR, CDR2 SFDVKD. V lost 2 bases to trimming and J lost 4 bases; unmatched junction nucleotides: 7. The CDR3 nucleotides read TGTGCCACCAGTGATTATGGGACTAGCGGAGGTGCAGATACGCAGTATTTT. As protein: CATSDYGTSGGADTQYF.

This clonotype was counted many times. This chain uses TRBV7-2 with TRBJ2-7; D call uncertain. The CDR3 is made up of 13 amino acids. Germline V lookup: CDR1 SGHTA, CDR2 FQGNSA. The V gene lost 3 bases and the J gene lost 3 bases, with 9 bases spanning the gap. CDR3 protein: CASSFNYRYEQYV. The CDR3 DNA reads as TGTGCCAGCAGCTTCAACTACCGCTACGAGCAGTACGTC.

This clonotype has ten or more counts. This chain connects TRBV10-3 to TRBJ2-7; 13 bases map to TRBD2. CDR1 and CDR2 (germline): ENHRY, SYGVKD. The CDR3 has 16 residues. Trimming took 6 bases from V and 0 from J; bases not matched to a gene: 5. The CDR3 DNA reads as TGTGCCATCAGGGGGACTAGCGGGACCAACTCCTACGAGCAGTACTTC. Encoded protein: CAIRGTSGTNSYEQYF.

The CDR3 DNA is TGTGCCAGTAGTATGGGGACAGGGACCGAGCAGTACTTC. Its protein is CASSMGTGTEQYF. The chain links TRBV19 to TRBJ2-7; 9 bases match TRBD1. The length of the CDR3 is 13 residues. Germline V CDR1 and CDR2: LNHDA, SQIVND (reference sequence). V trimming: 3 bases; J trimming: 6 bases; junction bases outside the gene matches: 3.

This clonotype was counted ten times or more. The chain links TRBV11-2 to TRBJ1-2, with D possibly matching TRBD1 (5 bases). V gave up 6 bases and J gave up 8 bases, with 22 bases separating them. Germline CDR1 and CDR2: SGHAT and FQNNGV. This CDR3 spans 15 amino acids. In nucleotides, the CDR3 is TGTGCCAGCAGGACACCTCGGGGCGCCTGGGGGGGCTACACCTTC. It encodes CASRTPRGAWGGYTF.

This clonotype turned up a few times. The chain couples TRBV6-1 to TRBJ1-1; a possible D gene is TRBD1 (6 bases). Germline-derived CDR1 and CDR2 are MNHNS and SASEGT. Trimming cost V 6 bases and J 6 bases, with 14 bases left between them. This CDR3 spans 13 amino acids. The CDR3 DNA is TGTGCCAGCAGCGGGAGGGGGGCCGCTGAAGCTTTCTTT. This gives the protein CASSGRGAAEAFF.

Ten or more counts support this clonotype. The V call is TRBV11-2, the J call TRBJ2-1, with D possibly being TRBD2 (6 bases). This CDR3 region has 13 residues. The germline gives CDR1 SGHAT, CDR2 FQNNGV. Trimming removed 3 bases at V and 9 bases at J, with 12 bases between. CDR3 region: CASSFGGMGEQFF. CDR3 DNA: TGTGCCAGCAGCTTTGGGGGGATGGGTGAGCAGTTCTTC.

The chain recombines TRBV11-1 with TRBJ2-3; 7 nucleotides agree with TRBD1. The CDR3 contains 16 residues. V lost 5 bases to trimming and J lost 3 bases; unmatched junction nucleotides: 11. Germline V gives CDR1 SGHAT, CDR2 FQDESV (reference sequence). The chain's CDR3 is CASSPVRTGKTDTQYF. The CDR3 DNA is TGTGCCAGCAGCCCCGTGAGGACAGGAAAGACAGATACGCAGTATTTT.

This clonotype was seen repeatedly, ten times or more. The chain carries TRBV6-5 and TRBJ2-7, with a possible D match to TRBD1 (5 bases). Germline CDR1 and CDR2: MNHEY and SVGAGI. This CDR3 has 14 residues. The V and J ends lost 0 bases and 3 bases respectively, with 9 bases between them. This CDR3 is CASSYSAGNYEQYF. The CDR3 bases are TGTGCCAGCAGTTACTCGGCAGGGAACTACGAGCAGTACTTC.

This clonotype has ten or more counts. CDR3 in amino acids: CASSNELAAKNIQYF. CDR3 bases: TGTGCCAGCAGCAACGAACTAGCGGCCAAAAACATTCAGTACTTC. The V and J genes are TRBV6-6 and TRBJ2-4; 7 bases are a match to TRBD2. Germline CDR1 reads MNHNY; CDR2 reads SVGAGI (reference sequence). This CDR3 is 15 amino acids long. The J segment lost 1 base and the V segment lost 6 bases, leaving 6 bases of the junction unmatched.

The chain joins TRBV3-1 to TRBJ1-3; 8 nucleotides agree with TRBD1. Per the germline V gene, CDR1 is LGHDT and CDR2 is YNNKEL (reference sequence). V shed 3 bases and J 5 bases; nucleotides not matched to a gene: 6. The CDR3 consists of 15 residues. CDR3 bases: TGTGCCAGCAGCCATCTCGGACAGGGAAGAAACACCATATATTTT. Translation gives CASSHLGQGRNTIYF.

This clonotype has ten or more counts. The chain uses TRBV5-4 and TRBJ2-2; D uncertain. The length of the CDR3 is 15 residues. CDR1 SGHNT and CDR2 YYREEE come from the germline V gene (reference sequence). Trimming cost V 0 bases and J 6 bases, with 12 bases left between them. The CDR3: CASSLGTSQPGELFF. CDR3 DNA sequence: TGTGCCAGCAGCTTGGGCACCAGCCAACCCGGGGAGCTGTTTTTT.

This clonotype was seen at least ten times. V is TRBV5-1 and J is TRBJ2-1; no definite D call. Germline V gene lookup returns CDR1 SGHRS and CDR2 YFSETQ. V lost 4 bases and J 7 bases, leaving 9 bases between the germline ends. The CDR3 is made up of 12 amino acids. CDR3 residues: CASSDNLNEQFF. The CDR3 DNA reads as TGCGCCAGCAGCGATAACTTGAATGAGCAGTTCTTC.

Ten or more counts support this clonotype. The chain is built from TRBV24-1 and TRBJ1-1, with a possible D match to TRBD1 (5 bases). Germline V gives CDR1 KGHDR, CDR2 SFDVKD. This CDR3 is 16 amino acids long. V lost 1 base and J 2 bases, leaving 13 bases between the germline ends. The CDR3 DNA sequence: TGTGCCACCAGTGATTTAAAGGTAGGGGTTAACACTGAAGCTTTCTTT. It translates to CATSDLKVGVNTEAFF.

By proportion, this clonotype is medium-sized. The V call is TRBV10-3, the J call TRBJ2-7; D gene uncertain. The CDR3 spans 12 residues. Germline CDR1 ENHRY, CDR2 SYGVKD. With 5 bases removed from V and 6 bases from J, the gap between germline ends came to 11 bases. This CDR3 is CAISNDTSEQYV. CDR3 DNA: TGTGCCATCAGTAACGATACATCCGAGCAGTACGTC.

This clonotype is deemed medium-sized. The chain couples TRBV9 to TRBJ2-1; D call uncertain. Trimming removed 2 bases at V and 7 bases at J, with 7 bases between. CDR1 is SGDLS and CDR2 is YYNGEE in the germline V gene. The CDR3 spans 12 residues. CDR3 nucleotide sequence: TGTGCCAGCAGCGTTGGGGAAAATGAGCAGTTCTTC. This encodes CASSVGENEQFF.

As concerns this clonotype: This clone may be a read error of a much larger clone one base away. The CDR3 spells CTSSLQGNTEAFF. As DNA, the CDR3 is TGTACCAGCAGCCTACAGGGGAACACTGAAGCTTTCTTT. The gene calls are TRBV2 and TRBJ1-1; D is perhaps TRBD1 (6 bases). Germline values: CDR1 SNHLY, CDR2 FYNNEI. The CDR3 is 13 amino acids.

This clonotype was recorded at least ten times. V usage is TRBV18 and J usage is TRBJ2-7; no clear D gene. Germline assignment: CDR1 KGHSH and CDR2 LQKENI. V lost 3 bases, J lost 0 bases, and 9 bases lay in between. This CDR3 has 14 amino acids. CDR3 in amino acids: CASSPAPDSYEQYV. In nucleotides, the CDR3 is TGTGCCAGCTCACCGGCACCTGACTCCTACGAGCAGTACGTC.

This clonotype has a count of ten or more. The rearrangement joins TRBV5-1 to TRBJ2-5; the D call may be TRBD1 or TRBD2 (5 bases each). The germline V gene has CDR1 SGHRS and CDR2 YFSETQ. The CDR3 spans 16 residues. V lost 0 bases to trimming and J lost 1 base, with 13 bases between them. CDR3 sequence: CASSLALSGPQETQYF. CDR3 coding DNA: TGCGCCAGCAGCTTGGCCCTCTCGGGGCCCCAAGAGACCCAGTACTTC. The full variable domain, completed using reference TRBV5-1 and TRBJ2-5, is KAGVTQTPRYLIKTRGQQVTLSCSPISGHRSVSWYQQTPGQGLQFLFEYFSETQRNKGNFPGRFSGRQFSNSRSEMNVSTLELGDSALYLCASSLALSGPQETQYFGPGTRLLVL.

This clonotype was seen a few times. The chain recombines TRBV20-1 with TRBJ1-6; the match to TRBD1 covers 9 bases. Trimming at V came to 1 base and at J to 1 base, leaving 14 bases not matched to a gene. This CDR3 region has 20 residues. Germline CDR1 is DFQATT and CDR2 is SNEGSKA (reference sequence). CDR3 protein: CSARVIADRGIQSYNSPLHF. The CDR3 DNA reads TGCAGTGCTAGAGTGATCGCGGACAGGGGAATCCAATCCTATAATTCACCCCTCCACTTT.

CDR3 nucleotides: TGCGCCAGCAGCTTCGGGGGAACTGGCCTAGCGGGAGCACCAGATACGCAGTATTTT. Residues: CASSFGGTGLAGAPDTQYF. The chain links TRBV5-1 to TRBJ2-3; 10 nucleotides agree with TRBD2. The CDR3 length is 19 residues. Losses at the gene ends were 2 bases for V and 4 bases for J; bases not matched to a gene: 16. The germline V gene has CDR1 SGHRS and CDR2 YFSETQ. The entire variable domain, with the rest obtained from reference TRBV5-1 and TRBJ2-3, is as follows: KAGVTQTPRYLIKTRGQQVTLSCSPISGHRSVSWYQQTPGQGLQFLFEYFSETQRNKGNFPGRFSGRQFSNSRSEMNVSTLELGDSALYLCASSFGGTGLAGAPDTQYFGPGTRLTVL.

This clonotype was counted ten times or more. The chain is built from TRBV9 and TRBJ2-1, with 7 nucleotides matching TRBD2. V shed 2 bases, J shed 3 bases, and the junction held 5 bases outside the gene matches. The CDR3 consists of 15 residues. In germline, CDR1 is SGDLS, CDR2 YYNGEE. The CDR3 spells CASSVAGVNYNEQFF. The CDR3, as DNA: TGTGCCAGCAGCGTGGCGGGAGTGAACTACAATGAGCAGTTCTTC.

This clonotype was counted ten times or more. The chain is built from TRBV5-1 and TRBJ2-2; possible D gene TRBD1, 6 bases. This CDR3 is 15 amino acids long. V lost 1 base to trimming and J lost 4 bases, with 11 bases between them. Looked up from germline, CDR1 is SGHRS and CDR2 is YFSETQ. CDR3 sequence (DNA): TGCGCCAGCAGCTTGAGACAGGACTTCACCGGGGAGCTGTTTTTT. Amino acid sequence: CASSLRQDFTGELFF.

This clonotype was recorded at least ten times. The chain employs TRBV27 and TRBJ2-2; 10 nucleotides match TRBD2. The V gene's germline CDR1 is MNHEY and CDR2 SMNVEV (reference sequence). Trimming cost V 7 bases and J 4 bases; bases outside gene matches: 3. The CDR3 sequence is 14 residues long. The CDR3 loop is CASKRGGSTGELFF. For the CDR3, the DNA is TGTGCCAGCAAGCGGGGGGGCTCCACCGGGGAGCTGTTTTTT.

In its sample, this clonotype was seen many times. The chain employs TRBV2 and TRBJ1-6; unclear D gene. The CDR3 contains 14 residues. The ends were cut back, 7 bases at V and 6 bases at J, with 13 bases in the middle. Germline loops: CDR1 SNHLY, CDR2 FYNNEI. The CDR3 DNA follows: TGTGCCAGCACCATCACTGTGGGTAATTCACCCCTCCACTTT. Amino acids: CASTITVGNSPLHF.

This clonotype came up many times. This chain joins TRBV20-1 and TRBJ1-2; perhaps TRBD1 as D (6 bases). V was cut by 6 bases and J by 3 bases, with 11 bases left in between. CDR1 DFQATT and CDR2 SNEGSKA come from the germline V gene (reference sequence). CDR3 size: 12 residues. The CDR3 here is CSALQGDYGYTF. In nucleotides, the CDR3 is TGCAGTGCCTTACAGGGTGACTATGGCTACACCTTC.

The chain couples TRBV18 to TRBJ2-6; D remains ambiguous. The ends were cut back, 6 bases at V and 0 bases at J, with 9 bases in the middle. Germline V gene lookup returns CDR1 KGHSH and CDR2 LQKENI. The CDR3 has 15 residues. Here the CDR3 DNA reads TGTGCCAGCTCTCGGACCGGCTCTGGGGCCAACGTCCTGACTTTC. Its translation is CASSRTGSGANVLTF. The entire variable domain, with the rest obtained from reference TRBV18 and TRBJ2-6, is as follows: NAGVMQNPRHLVRRRGQEARLRCSPMKGHSHVYWYRQLPEEGLKFMVYLQKENIIDESGMPKERFSAEFPKEGPSILRIQQVVRGDSAAYFCASSRTGSGANVLTFGAGSRLTVL.

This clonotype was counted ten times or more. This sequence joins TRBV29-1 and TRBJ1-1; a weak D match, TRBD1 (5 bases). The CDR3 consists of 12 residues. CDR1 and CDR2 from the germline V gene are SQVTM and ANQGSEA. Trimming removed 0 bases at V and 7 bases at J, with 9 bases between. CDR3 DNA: TGCAGCGTTGAAGATCTGACAGATGAAGCTTTCTTT. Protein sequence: CSVEDLTDEAFF. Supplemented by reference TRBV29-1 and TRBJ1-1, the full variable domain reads SAVISQKPSRDICQRGTSLTIQCQVDSQVTMMFWYRQQPGQSLTLIATANQGSEATYESGFVIDKFPISRPNLTFSTLTVSNMSPEDSSIYLCSVEDLTDEAFFGQGTRLTVV.